A selection of T cell receptor beta chains follows, all from one sample in a study of shared clonotypes between healthy human individuals. Some clones are missing from TCRdb's copy, which holds only in-frame ones; the method was immunoSEQ multiplex PCR. The sample yields 1.4 million to 1.5 million clones, roughly 97% seen once. The sequencing input was naive CD4+ T cells sorted from blood. These receptors were obtained from a man younger than 45 in good health. CDR3s include the opening cysteine and the closing phenylalanine or tryptophan. A D gene is named only where the DNA matches it firmly. Size tells how often a clone was seen (once, few, many) or the class of an expanded clone, and some rows leave it out.

- | TRBJ2-5 | - | TRBV7-9 | CASSSQGETQYF | TGTGCCAGCAGCTCCCAGGGGGAGACCCAGTACTTC
TRBD1 | TRBJ1-4 | - | TRBV23-1 | CASSLRGPGAEKLFF | TGCGCCAGCAGTCTCAGGGGGCCGGGGGCTGAAAAACTGTTTTTT
- | TRBJ2-5 | - | TRBV18 | CASSPLGPNGQETQYF | TGTGCCAGCTCACCATTGGGGCCTAATGGGCAGGAGACCCAGTACTTC
TRBD1 | TRBJ2-7 | - | TRBV28 | CASSPGGGPYEQYF | TGTGCCAGCAGTCCAGGGGGCGGGCCCTACGAGCAGTACTTC
TRBD1 | TRBJ2-2 | once | TRBV5-1 | CASSSGQGDTGELFF | TGCGCCAGCAGCTCGGGACAGGGGGACACCGGGGAGCTGTTTTTT
- | TRBJ2-3 | - | TRBV18 | CASSLQGWHTDTQYF | TGTGCCAGCTCACTACAGGGATGGCACACAGATACGCAGTATTTT
TRBD1 | TRBJ2-3 | - | TRBV18 | CASSPRTGRTDTQYF | TGTGCCAGCTCACCCCGGACAGGGAGGACAGATACGCAGTATTTT
TRBD2 | TRBJ2-5 | - | TRBV4-1 | CASSLNPAGDGETQYF | TGCGCCAGCAGCCTCAACCCCGCGGGGGACGGGGAGACCCAGTACTTC
- | TRBJ2-2 | - | TRBV9 | CASSVAGGELFF | TGTGCCAGCAGCGTAGCGGGCGGGGAGCTGTTTTTT
TRBD2 | TRBJ2-1 | - | TRBV5-1 | CASSLSGRNEQFF | TGCGCCAGCAGTCTCAGCGGGAGGAATGAGCAGTTCTTC
- | TRBJ2-7 | - | TRBV29-1 | CSVGRETTYEQYF | TGCAGCGTTGGCAGAGAGACCACCTACGAGCAGTACTTC
- | TRBJ1-5 | - | TRBV5-1 | CASSLGQSNQPQHF | TGCGCCAGCAGCTTGGGACAGAGCAATCAGCCCCAGCATTTT
- | TRBJ2-7 | once | TRBV28 | CASRAGGRSDEQYF | TGTGCCAGCAGGGCTGGAGGGAGAAGCGACGAGCAGTACTTC
TRBD1 | TRBJ2-7 | - | TRBV2 | CASRSGTGSYEQYF | TGTGCCAGCAGGTCCGGGACAGGGTCCTACGAGCAGTACTTC
- | TRBJ2-5 | - | TRBV7-2 | CASILMGAREETQYF | TGTGCCAGCATTCTCATGGGGGCGCGAGAAGAGACCCAGTACTTC
- | TRBJ2-7 | once | TRBV11-2 | CASSLESYEQYF | TGTGCCAGCAGCTTAGAATCCTACGAGCAGTACTTC
- | TRBJ1-1 | - | TRBV5-5 | CASSFQGSTEAFF | TGTGCCAGCAGCTTTCAGGGAAGCACTGAAGCTTTCTTT
- | TRBJ1-3 | - | TRBV27 | CASSLGPAGNTIYF | TGTGCCAGCAGTTTAGGGCCGGCTGGAAACACCATATATTTT
TRBD1 | TRBJ2-4 | - | TRBV6-5 | CASSYSRGPKNIQYF | TGTGCCAGCAGTTACTCCAGGGGGCCCAAAAACATTCAGTACTTC
- | TRBJ2-5 | - | TRBV11-2 | CASSLDHGAWTPRGETQYF | TGTGCCAGCAGCTTAGACCACGGTGCATGGACCCCAAGGGGAGAGACCCAGTACTTC
- | TRBJ1-5 | - | TRBV16 | CASRRSNQPQHF | TGTGCCAGCAGAAGAAGCAATCAGCCCCAGCATTTT
- | TRBJ2-7 | - | TRBV5-1 | CASSLALGYEQYF | TGCGCCAGCAGCTTGGCTTTGGGCTACGAGCAGTACTTC
TRBD1 | TRBJ2-7 | - | TRBV5-4 | CASSATGDYEQYF | TGTGCCAGTTCGGCGACAGGGGACTACGAGCAGTACTTC
- | TRBJ2-7 | - | TRBV11-3 | CASSLRPLSEQYF | TGTGCCAGCAGCTTAAGGCCCCTGTCCGAGCAGTACTTC
- | TRBJ1-1 | - | TRBV7-9 | CASSLEGGTEAFF | TGTGCCAGCAGCTTAGAAGGGGGTACTGAAGCTTTCTTT
- | TRBJ2-5 | - | TRBV28 | CASSATPPPGRQETQYF | TGTGCCAGCAGCGCTACTCCCCCGCCGGGACGGCAAGAGACCCAGTACTTC
TRBD2 | TRBJ2-7 | - | TRBV2 | CASTALAGVEQYF | TGTGCCAGCACAGCCCTAGCGGGAGTCGAGCAGTACTTC
TRBD1 | TRBJ1-4 | once | TRBV30 | CAWTGTGGICEKLFF | TGTGCCTGGACCGGGACAGGGGGTATCTGCGAAAAACTGTTTTTT
TRBD2 | TRBJ2-7 | - | TRBV28 | CASKLAGRVYEQYF | TGTGCCAGCAAACTAGCGGGACGGGTCTACGAGCAGTACTTC
- | TRBJ1-1 | - | TRBV6-6 | CASSYVRSEAFF | TGTGCCAGCAGTTACGTAAGGTCTGAAGCTTTCTTT
- | TRBJ1-5 | - | TRBV6-5 | CASSYSMVNQPQHF | TGTGCCAGCAGTTACTCAATGGTGAATCAGCCCCAGCATTTT
TRBD1 | TRBJ1-3 | - | TRBV6-5 | CASSYDRAGNTIYF | TGTGCCAGCAGTTACGACAGGGCTGGAAACACCATATATTTT
TRBD1 | TRBJ2-7 | - | TRBV5-6 | CASSSGQGAREQYF | TGTGCCAGCAGCTCGGGACAGGGGGCGCGTGAGCAGTACTTC
- | TRBJ2-7 | - | TRBV19 | CASRLALDSYEQYF | TGTGCCAGTAGATTAGCGCTAGACTCCTACGAGCAGTACTTC
- | TRBJ2-1 | - | TRBV6-1 | CASSDPPLVQGYNEQFF | TGTGCCAGCAGTGACCCCCCGTTGGTACAGGGCTACAATGAGCAGTTCTTC
TRBD1 | TRBJ1-4 | - | TRBV2 | CASRADRANEKLFF | TGTGCCAGCAGGGCGGACAGGGCGAATGAAAAACTGTTTTTT
TRBD2 | TRBJ2-7 | - | TRBV7-8 | CASRERGLVGADHYEQYF | TGTGCCAGCCGAGAAAGGGGACTAGTCGGAGCCGACCACTACGAGCAGTACTTC
TRBD2 | TRBJ2-5 | - | TRBV2 | CASNGLAGGQETQYF | TGTGCCAGCAATGGTCTAGCGGGAGGCCAAGAGACCCAGTACTTC
TRBD1 | TRBJ1-1 | - | TRBV18 | CASSLTDRISTEAFF | TGTGCCAGCTCACTGACGGACAGGATCTCCACTGAAGCTTTCTTT
- | TRBJ1-4 | - | TRBV2 | CASTQPKEDEKLFF | TGTGCCAGCACCCAGCCAAAGGAGGATGAAAAACTGTTTTTT
- | TRBJ2-1 | - | TRBV5-1 | CASSRRGGAVVLAGDNEQFF | TGCGCCAGCAGCCGAAGAGGGGGGGCGGTTGTCCTCGCCGGAGACAATGAGCAGTTCTTC
- | TRBJ1-1 | once | TRBV6-6 | CASSSILGDHTEAFF | TGTGCCAGCAGTTCCATCCTCGGGGACCACACTGAAGCTTTCTTT
TRBD1 | TRBJ2-3 | - | TRBV10-3 | CAISRTGGTDTQYF | TGTGCCATCAGCAGGACAGGGGGCACAGATACGCAGTATTTT
- | TRBJ2-6 | - | TRBV18 | CASSPLGMSGANVLTF | TGTGCCAGCTCACCATTAGGTATGAGTGGGGCCAACGTCCTGACTTTC
- | TRBJ2-6 | - | TRBV29-1 | CSVQTAESGANVLTF | TGCAGCGTTCAGACAGCCGAATCTGGGGCCAACGTCCTGACTTTC
TRBD1 | TRBJ1-2 | - | TRBV5-4 | CASSLVGQGFLAF | TGTGCCAGCAGCTTGGTGGGACAGGGATTTTTGGCCTTC
TRBD1 | TRBJ2-1 | - | TRBV7-9 | CASSFFPLRQGHSNEQFF | TGTGCCAGCAGCTTTTTTCCCCTTCGACAGGGACATTCTAATGAGCAGTTCTTC
TRBD1 | TRBJ2-3 | - | TRBV7-9 | CASSPLTGVNAYTQYF | TGTGCCAGCAGCCCACTCACAGGGGTGAACGCGTATACGCAGTATTTT
TRBD1 | TRBJ2-7 | - | TRBV18 | CASSLSGTGLYEQYF | TGTGCCAGCTCACTTTCCGGGACAGGGCTCTACGAGCAGTACTTC
- | TRBJ1-1 | - | TRBV27 | CASSLSAETEAFF | TGTGCCAGCAGTTTATCGGCGGAGACTGAAGCTTTCTTT
TRBD1 | TRBJ2-3 | - | TRBV5-4 | CASRDRVETDTQYF | TGTGCCAGCAGGGACAGGGTTGAGACAGATACGCAGTATTTT
- | TRBJ2-3 | - | TRBV21-1 | CASHGGRRLTDTQYF | TGTGCCAGCCATGGAGGAAGGAGGCTAACAGATACGCAGTATTTT
- | TRBJ2-1 | - | TRBV10-1 | CASSDPSDSYNEQFF | TGCGCCAGCAGTGACCCTAGCGACTCCTACAATGAGCAGTTCTTC
TRBD1 | TRBJ2-6 | once | TRBV28 | CASSSPQGTGANVLTF | TGTGCCAGCAGTTCACCACAGGGGACTGGGGCCAACGTCCTGACTTTC
TRBD1 | TRBJ1-2 | - | TRBV10-3 | CASETGGNYGYTF | TGTGCCTCCGAGACAGGGGGGAACTATGGCTACACCTTC
- | TRBJ1-5 | - | TRBV28 | CASSVDRSNQPQHF | TGTGCCAGCAGTGTGGACAGAAGCAATCAGCCCCAGCATTTT
- | TRBJ2-1 | - | TRBV29-1 | CSYRHVSYNEQFF | TGCAGCTACCGACACGTCTCCTACAATGAGCAGTTCTTC